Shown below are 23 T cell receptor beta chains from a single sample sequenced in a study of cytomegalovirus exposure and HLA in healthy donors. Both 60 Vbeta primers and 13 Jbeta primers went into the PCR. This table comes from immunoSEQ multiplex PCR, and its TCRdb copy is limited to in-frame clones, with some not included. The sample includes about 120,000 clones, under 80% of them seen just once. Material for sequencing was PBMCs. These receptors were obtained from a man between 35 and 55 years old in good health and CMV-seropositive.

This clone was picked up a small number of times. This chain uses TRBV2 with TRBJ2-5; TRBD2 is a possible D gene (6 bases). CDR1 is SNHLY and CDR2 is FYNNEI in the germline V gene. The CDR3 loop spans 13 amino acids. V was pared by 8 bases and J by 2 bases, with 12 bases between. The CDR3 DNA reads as TGTGCCAGCGGGACTTTACGTCAAGAGACCCAGTACTTC. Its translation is CASGTLRQETQYF.

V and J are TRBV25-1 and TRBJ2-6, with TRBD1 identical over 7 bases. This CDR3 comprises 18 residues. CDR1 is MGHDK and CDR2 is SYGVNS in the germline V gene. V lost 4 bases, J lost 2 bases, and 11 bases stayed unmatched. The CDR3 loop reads CASSGPGQRLTGANVLTF. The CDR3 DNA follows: TGTGCCAGCAGTGGTCCGGGACAGCGACTCACTGGGGCCAACGTCCTGACTTTC.

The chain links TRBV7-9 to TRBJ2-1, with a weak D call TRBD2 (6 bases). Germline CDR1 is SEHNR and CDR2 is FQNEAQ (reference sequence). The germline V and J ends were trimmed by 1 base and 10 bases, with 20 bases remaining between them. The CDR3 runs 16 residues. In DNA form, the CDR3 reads TGTGCCAGCAGCTTAGGGGAAGCGGGTATGGCGGGGGAGCAGTTCTTC. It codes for CASSLGEAGMAGEQFF.

CDR3: CASSPGPREGYTF. The CDR3 coding sequence is TGCGCCAGCAGCCCGGGTCCCAGGGAAGGCTACACCTTC. The chain recombines TRBV5-1 with TRBJ1-2, with D tentatively TRBD1 (5 bases). The CDR3 is 13 amino acids. Trimming stripped 4 bases from V and 8 bases from J, with 15 bases between. CDR1 is SGHRS and CDR2 is YFSETQ in the germline V gene.

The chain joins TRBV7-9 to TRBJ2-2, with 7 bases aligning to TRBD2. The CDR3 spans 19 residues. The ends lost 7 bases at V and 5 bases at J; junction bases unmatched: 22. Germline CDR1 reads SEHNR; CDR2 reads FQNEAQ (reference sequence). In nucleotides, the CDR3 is TGTGCCAGCACCCCGCGGACTGGCGGGAGCCTCGGGGGGACCGGGGAGCTGTTTTTT. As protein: CASTPRTGGSLGGTGELFF.

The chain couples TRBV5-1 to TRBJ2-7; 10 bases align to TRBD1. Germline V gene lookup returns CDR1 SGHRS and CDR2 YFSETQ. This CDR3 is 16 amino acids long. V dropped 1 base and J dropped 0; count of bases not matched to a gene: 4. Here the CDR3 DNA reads TGCGCCAGCAGCTTGCCATGGACAGGGGGCTCCTACGAGCAGTACTTC. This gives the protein CASSLPWTGGSYEQYF. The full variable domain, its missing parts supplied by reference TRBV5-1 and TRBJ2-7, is KAGVTQTPRYLIKTRGQQVTLSCSPISGHRSVSWYQQTPGQGLQFLFEYFSETQRNKGNFPGRFSGRQFSNSRSEMNVSTLELGDSALYLCASSLPWTGGSYEQYFGPGTRLTVT.

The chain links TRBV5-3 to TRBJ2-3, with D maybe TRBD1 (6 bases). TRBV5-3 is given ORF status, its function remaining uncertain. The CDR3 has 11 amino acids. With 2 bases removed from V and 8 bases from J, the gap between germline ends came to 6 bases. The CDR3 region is CARSLGGTQYF. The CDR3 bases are TGTGCCAGAAGCTTAGGGGGTACGCAGTATTTT.

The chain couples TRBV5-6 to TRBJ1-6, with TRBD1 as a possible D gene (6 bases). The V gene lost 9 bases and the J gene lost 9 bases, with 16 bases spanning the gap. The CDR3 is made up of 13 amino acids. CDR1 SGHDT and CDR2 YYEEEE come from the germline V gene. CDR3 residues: CATSTGIGSPLHF. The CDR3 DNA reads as TGTGCCACGTCGACAGGAATCGGTTCACCCCTCCACTTT.

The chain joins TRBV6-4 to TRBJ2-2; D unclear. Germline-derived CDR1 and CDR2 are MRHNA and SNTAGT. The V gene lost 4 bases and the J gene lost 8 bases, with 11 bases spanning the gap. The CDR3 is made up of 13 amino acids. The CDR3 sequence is CASSARVEGELFF. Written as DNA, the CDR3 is TGTGCCAGCAGTGCTCGAGTGGAGGGGGAGCTGTTTTTT.

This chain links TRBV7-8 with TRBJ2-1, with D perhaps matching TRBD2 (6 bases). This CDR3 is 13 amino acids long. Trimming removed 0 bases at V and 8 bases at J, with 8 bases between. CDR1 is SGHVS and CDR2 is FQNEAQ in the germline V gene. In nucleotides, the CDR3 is TGTGCCAGCAGCTTAGCGGGGGGAGATGAGCAGTTCTTC. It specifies CASSLAGGDEQFF.

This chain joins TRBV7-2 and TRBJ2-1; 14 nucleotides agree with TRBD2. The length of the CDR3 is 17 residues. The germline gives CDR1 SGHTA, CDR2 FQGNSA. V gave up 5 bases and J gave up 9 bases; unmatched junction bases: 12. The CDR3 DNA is TGTGCCAGCAGCACACTCCCGGGACTAGCGGGAGTTAGTGAGCAGTTCTTC. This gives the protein CASSTLPGLAGVSEQFF. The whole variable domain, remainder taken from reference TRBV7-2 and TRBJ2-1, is GAGVSQSPSNKVTEKGKDVELRCDPISGHTALYWYRQSLGQGLEFLIYFQGNSAPDKSGLPSDRFSAERTGGSVSTLTIQRTQQEDSAVYLCASSTLPGLAGVSEQFFGPGTRLTVL.

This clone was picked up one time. As DNA, the CDR3 is TGTGCCAGCAGCCTCTGGGGTGAGGGTGAAAAACTGTTTTTT. Translated: CASSLWGEGEKLFF. This chain links TRBV5-5 with TRBJ1-4; the D is unclear. Germline CDR1 and CDR2: SGHKS and YYEKEE (reference sequence). V was pared by 4 bases and J by 7 bases, with 14 bases between. This CDR3 contains 14 residues.

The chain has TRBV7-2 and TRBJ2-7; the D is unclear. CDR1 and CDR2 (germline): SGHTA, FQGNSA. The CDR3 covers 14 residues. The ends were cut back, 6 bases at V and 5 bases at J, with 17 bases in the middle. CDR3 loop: CASSPRGQTDEQYF. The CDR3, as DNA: TGTGCCAGCAGTCCCCGAGGCCAGACCGACGAGCAGTACTTC.

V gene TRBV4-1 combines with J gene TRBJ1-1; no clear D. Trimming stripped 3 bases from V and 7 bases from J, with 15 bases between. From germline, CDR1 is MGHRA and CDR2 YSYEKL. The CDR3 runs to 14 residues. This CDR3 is CASSHTFFGGEAFF. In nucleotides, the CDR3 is TGCGCCAGCAGCCATACTTTTTTCGGAGGTGAAGCTTTCTTT.

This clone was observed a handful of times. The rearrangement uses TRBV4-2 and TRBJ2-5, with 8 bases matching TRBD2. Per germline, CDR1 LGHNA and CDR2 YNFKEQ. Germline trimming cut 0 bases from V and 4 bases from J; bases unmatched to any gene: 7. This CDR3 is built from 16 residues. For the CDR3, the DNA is TGTGCCAGCAGCCAAGAAATTAGCGGGGTACGAGAGACCCAGTACTTC. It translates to CASSQEISGVRETQYF.

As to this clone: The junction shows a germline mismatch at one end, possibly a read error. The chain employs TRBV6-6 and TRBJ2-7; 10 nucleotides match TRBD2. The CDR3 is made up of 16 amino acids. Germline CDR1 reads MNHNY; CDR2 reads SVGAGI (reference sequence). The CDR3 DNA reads TGTGCCAGCAGATCCCGACTTGGACTAGCGGATTACGGGCAGTACTTC. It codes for CASRSRLGLADYGQYF.

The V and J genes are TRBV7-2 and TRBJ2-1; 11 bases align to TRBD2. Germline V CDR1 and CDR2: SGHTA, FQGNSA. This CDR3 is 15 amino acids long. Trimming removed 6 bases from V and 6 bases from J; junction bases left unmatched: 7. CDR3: CASRNSGTSGNEQFF. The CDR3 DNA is TGTGCCAGCAGAAACTCCGGGACTAGCGGCAATGAGCAGTTCTTC.

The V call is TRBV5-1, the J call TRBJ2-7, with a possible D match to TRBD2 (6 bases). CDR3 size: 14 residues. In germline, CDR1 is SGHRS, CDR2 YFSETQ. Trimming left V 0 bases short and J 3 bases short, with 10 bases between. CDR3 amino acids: CASSLAGDFYEQYF. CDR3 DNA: TGCGCCAGCAGCTTGGCGGGGGACTTCTACGAGCAGTACTTC.

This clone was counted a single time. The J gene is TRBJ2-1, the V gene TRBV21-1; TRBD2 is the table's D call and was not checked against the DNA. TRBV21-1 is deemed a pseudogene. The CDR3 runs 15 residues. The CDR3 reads CASSKALAGYNEQFF. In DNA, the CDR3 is TGTGCCAGCAGCAAAGCTCTAGCGGGGTACAATGAGCAGTTCTTC.

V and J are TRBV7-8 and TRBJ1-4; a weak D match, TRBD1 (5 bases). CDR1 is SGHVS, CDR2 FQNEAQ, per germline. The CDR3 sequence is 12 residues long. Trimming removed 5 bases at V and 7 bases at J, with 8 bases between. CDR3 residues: CASSVDSEKLFF. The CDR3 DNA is TGTGCCAGCAGCGTAGACAGTGAAAAACTGTTTTTT. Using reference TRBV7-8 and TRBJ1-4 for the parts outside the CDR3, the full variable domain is GAGVSQSPRYKVAKRGQDVALRCDPISGHVSLFWYQQALGQGPEFLTYFQNEAQLDKSGLPSDRFFAERPEGSVSTLKIQRTQQEDSAVYLCASSVDSEKLFFGSGTQLSVL.

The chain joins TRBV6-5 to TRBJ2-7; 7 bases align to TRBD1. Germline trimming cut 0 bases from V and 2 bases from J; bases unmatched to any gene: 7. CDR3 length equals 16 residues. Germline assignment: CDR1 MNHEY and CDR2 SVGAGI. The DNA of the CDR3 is TGTGCCAGCAGTTACTCGACAGGGTTGTCCCCCTACGAGCAGTACTTC. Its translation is CASSYSTGLSPYEQYF.

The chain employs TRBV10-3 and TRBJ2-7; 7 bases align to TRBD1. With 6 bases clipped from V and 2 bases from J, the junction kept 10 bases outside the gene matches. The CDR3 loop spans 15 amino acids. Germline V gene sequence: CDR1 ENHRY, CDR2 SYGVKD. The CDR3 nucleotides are TGTGCCATCAGGGGACCGGGACAGTCTCCCTACGAGCAGTACTTC. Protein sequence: CAIRGPGQSPYEQYF.

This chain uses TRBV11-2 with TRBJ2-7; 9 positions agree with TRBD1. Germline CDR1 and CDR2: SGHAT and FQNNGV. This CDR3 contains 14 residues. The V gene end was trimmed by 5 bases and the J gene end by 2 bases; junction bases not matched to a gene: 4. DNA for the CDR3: TGTGCCAGCAGCCCCCGGGACAGGGCCTACGAGCAGTACTTC. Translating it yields CASSPRDRAYEQYF.